The next 10 T cell receptor beta chains were all read from a single sample in a study of blood T cells in healthy people across ages. A second about 6 to 12 cycle PCR used barcoded and J-beta primers. One entry per CDR3 protein results from TCRdb running MiXCR on the 5' RACE reads. The profile shows about 1.8 million distinct CDR3 sequences, roughly 50% of them singletons. The sequencing input was blood. All receptors come from a woman between 35 and 50 years old in good health.

The chain links TRBV18 to TRBJ2-5, with TRBD2 matching over 14 bases. The CDR3 extends over 18 amino acids. Per the germline V gene, CDR1 is KGHSH and CDR2 is LQKENI. Unmatched junction bases numbered 3, after V lost 0 bases and J lost 0 bases. The CDR3 sequence is CASSPPGLAGENQETQYF. DNA of the CDR3: TGTGCCAGCTCACCACCGGGACTAGCGGGGGAGAACCAAGAGACCCAGTACTTC.

There are a few counts of this clonotype. The DNA for the CDR3 is TGCGCCAGCAGCCAAGATCACTACTCAGATACGCAGTATTTT. As protein: CASSQDHYSDTQYF. The chain combines TRBV4-3 with TRBJ2-3, with D hard to call. CDR1 is LGHNA and CDR2 is YSLEER in the germline V gene. This CDR3 is built from 14 residues. Trimming pared 0 bases from V and 4 bases from J, leaving 8 bases between.

A few counts support this clonotype. The chain couples TRBV20-1 to TRBJ2-3, with no clear D. V was pared by 7 bases and J by 5 bases, with 16 bases between. The CDR3 runs 13 residues. Germline-derived CDR1 and CDR2 are DFQATT and SNEGSKA (reference sequence). The CDR3 sequence is CSVRAPVVDTQYF. For the CDR3, the DNA is TGCAGTGTAAGGGCGCCAGTAGTAGATACGCAGTATTTT.

The rearrangement links TRBV10-3 to TRBJ1-6; TRBD1 agrees at 9 bases. There are 14 residues in the CDR3. Germline V lookup: CDR1 ENHRY, CDR2 SYGVKD. J lost 7 bases, V lost 6 bases, and 4 bases had no gene match. The CDR3 region is CAISAGTGNSPLHF. The DNA for the CDR3 is TGTGCCATCAGCGCCGGGACAGGGAATTCACCCCTCCACTTT.

The rearrangement uses TRBV27 and TRBJ2-6; the D gene is possibly TRBD1 (5 bases). Trimming took off 6 bases at V and 2 bases at J, with 14 bases between the two ends. The CDR3 spans 16 residues. Germline CDR1 is MNHEY and CDR2 is SMNVEV (reference sequence). Written as DNA, the CDR3 is TGTGCCAGCAGCTTCGACCCAGGGCCTGGGGCCAACGTCCTGACTTTC. It translates to CASSFDPGPGANVLTF.

This chain uses TRBV5-1 with TRBJ2-1; the match to TRBD1 covers 9 bases. Germline assignment: CDR1 SGHRS and CDR2 YFSETQ. This CDR3 is built from 15 residues. J lost 9 bases, V lost 0 bases, and 7 bases had no gene match. This chain's CDR3 is CASSLVPGQGIEQFF. The CDR3 nucleotides are TGCGCCAGCAGCTTGGTACCGGGACAGGGAATTGAGCAGTTCTTC.

The rearrangement joins TRBV7-2 to TRBJ1-2; 7 positions agree with TRBD1. Germline V CDR1 and CDR2: SGHTA, FQGNSA. Losses at the gene ends were 5 bases for V and 2 bases for J; bases not matched to a gene: 14. This CDR3 spans 17 amino acids. The CDR3: CASSHGRGTVPNYGYTF. CDR3 in DNA: TGTGCCAGCAGCCACGGACGGGGGACAGTCCCGAACTATGGCTACACCTTC.

The chain links TRBV29-1 to TRBJ1-2, with 11 bases lining up with TRBD1. CDR1 and CDR2 (germline): SQVTM, ANQGSEA. The junction had 2 bases not matched to a gene; V was cut back by 7 bases and J by 1 base. This CDR3 contains 13 residues. The CDR3 region has the DNA TGCAGCGGGGGGACAGGGGGTAACTATGGCTACACCTTC. Translating it yields CSGGTGGNYGYTF.

This clonotype was detected only a few times. This sequence joins TRBV29-1 and TRBJ2-3; 10 nucleotides line up with TRBD1. Germline loops: CDR1 SQVTM, CDR2 ANQGSEA. This CDR3 is 13 amino acids long. V shed 6 bases and J 6 bases; nucleotides not matched to a gene: 6. As DNA, the CDR3 is TGCAGCGTGGGGGACAGGGGATATGATACGCAGTATTTT. Its translation: CSVGDRGYDTQYF.

About this clonotype itself: A clone one base away is much larger, so this may be a read error. The gene calls are TRBV4-2 and TRBJ2-7; TRBD2 matches at 9 bases. This CDR3 contains 14 residues. V was clipped by 3 bases and J by 3 bases; unmatched bases: 3. The germline gives CDR1 LGHNA, CDR2 YNFKEQ. The CDR3 spells CASSQASGIYEQYF. CDR3 nucleotides: TGTGCCAGCAGCCAGGCTAGCGGGATCTACGAGCAGTACTTC.